The text below deals with one TCR beta chain. The antigen remains unidentified. The length of the CDR3 is 18 residues. Germline values: CDR1 SGHDT, CDR2 YYEEEE. PCR involved 60 Vbeta and 13 Jbeta primers. TCRdb's copy holds only in-frame clones and misses some; the assay was immunoSEQ multiplex PCR. The table has approximately 180,000 clones, roughly four fifths seen once. The record originates from a study of cytomegalovirus exposure and HLA in healthy donors. Overall study results and limits: As was reported, the HLA-A and HLA-B alleles of most subjects were accurately predicted from TCR beta sequences. Rarity held for most TCR sequences, but there were some public TCRs that occurred in many donors. A later analysis showed TCR association rates differing by HLA locus, peaking at DRB1 and lowest at HLA-C. Immune exposure was documented only through CMV serostatus.

This TCR was sampled from a woman aged 18-35 years in good health and CMV-seropositive. Sample: PBMCs. The V gene is TRBV5-6, the J gene TRBJ2-5, with D perhaps TRBD1 (7 bases). The J call is in doubt because the DNA end fits TRBJ2-7 better. For the CDR3, the DNA is TGTGCCAGCAGCCTGAGGGGGGCGGCAGGGGGGCCCTCCTACGAGCAGTACTTC. It encodes CASSLRGAAGGPSYEQYF.